This TCR beta chain was sequenced for a study of early T cells in non-severe SARS-CoV-2 infection. This clonotype was counted at least ten times. The library protocol tagged individual cDNA molecules with unique molecular identifiers. TCRdb independently ran MiXCR on the 5' RACE reads; one entry per CDR3 protein. The table has tens of thousands of distinct CDR3 sequences, more than 14% seen once. The CDR3 is 13 residues long. Per the germline V gene, CDR1 is DFQATT and CDR2 is SNEGSKA (reference sequence). V lost 2 bases to trimming and J lost 6 bases, with 13 bases between them. The sequences come from whole blood, collected at baseline. The chain has TRBV20-1 and TRBJ1-1, with D possibly being TRBD1 (5 bases). The origin of this receptor is an adult who was a healthcare worker with PCR-confirmed SARS-CoV-2 infection or an uninfected control (not recorded which). The CDR3 is CSARRSRDAEAFF. The CDR3 nucleotides read TGCAGTGCTAGAAGGAGCCGGGACGCTGAAGCTTTCTTT.